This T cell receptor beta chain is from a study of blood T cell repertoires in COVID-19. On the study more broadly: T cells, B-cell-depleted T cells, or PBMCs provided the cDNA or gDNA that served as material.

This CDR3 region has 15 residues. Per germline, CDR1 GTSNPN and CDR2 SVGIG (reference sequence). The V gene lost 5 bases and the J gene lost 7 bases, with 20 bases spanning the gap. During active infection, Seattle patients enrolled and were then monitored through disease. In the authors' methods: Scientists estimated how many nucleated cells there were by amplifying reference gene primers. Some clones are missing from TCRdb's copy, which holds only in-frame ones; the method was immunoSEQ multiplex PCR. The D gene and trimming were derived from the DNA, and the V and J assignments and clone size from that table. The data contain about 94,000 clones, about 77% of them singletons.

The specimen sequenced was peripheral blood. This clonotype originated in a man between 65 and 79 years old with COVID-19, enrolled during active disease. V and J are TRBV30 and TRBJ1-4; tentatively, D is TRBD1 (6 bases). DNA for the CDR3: TGTGCCTGGGAGGCGGGGGCAGGGGACGTTGAAAAACTGTTTTTT. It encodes CAWEAGAGDVEKLFF.